The sequence of this TCR beta chain was determined in a study of cytomegalovirus exposure and HLA in healthy donors. Study-level points and caveats: A later look showed TCR association rates differing by HLA locus, highest for DRB1 and lowest for HLA-C. Researchers had no immune exposure information except CMV serostatus available.

CDR1 SGHVS and CDR2 FNYEAQ come from the germline V gene. V shed 2 bases and J 7 bases; nucleotides not matched to a gene: 8. The CDR3 covers 16 residues. The PCR was carried out with 60 Vbeta primers and 13 Jbeta primers. TCRdb keeps only in-frame clones here, not all; method: immunoSEQ multiplex PCR. The profile shows over 95,000 clones, 82% of them singletons. Worth noting for this clone: Its antigen is not known.

The sequence was obtained from a woman aged 18-29 years in good health and CMV-seronegative. Specimen: PBMCs. V and J are TRBV7-6 and TRBJ2-3; 11 bases map to TRBD2. CDR3 region: CASSLIAGGPGNTQYF. In nucleotides, the CDR3 is TGTGCCAGCAGCTTAATAGCGGGGGGGCCTGGGAATACGCAGTATTTT.